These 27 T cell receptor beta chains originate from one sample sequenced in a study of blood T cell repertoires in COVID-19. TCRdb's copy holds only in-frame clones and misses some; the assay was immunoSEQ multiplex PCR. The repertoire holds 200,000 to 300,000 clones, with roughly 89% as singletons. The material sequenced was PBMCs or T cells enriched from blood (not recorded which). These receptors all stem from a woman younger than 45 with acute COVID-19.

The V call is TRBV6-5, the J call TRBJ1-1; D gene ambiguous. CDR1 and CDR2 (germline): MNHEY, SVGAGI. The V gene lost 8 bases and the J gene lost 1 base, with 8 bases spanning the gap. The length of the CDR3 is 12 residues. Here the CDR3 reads CASYQWNTEAFF. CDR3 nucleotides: TGTGCCAGCTATCAGTGGAACACTGAAGCTTTCTTT.

In nucleotides, the CDR3 is TGTGCCAGCAGCCATCTCGCCCCCCGGCAGGGCCCGTCGAATGAGCAGTTCTTC. It codes for CASSHLAPRQGPSNEQFF. The rearrangement joins TRBV3-1 (or the pseudogene TRBV3-2) to TRBJ2-1, with D possibly being TRBD1 (5 bases). Germline CDR1 and CDR2: LGHDT and YNNKEL (reference sequence). Trimming pared 3 bases from V and 7 bases from J, leaving 25 bases between. CDR3 size: 18 residues.

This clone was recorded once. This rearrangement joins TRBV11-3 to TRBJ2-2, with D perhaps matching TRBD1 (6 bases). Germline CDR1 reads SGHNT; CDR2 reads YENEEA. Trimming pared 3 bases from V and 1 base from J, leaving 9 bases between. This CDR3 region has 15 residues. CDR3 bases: TGTGCCAGCAGCTTCGGACAGTTGAACACCGGGGAGCTGTTTTTT. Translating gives CASSFGQLNTGELFF. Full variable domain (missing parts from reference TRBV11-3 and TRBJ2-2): EAGVVQSPRYKIIEKKQPVAFWCNPISGHNTLYWYLQNLGQGPELLIRYENEEAVDDSQLPKDRFSAERLKGVDSTLKIQPAELGDSAVYLCASSFGQLNTGELFFGEGSRLTVL.

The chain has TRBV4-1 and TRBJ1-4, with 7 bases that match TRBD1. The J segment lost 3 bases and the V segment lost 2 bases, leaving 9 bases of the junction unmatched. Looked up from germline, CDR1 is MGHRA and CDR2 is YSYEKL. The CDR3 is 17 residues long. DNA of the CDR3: TGCGCCAGCAGCCAAACGGACAGGAGGGGGGCTAATGAAAAACTGTTTTTT. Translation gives CASSQTDRRGANEKLFF.

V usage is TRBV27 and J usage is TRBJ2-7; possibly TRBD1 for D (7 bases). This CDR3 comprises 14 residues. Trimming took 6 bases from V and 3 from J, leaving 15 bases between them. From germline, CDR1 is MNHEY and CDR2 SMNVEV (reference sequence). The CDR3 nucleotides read TGTGCCAGCAGCGAGCGACAGGGAGGCTACGAGCAGTACTTC. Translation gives CASSERQGGYEQYF.

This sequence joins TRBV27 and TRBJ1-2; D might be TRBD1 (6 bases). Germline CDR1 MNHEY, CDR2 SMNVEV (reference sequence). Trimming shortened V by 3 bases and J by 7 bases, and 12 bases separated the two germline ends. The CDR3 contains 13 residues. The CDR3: CASSFGGAAGYTF. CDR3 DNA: TGTGCCAGCAGTTTCGGGGGGGCGGCTGGCTACACCTTC.

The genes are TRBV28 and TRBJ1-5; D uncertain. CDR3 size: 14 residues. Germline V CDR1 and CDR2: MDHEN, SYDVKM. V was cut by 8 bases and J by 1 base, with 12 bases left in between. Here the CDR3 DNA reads TGTGCCAGCGGATCCTTCAGGAGCAATCAGCCCCAGCATTTT. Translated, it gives CASGSFRSNQPQHF.

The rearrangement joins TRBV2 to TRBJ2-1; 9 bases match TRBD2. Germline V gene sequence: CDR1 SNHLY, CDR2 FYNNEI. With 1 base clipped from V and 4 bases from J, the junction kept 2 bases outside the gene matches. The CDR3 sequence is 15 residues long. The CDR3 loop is CASSEERGAYNEQFF. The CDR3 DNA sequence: TGTGCCAGCAGTGAAGAGCGGGGGGCGTACAATGAGCAGTTCTTC.

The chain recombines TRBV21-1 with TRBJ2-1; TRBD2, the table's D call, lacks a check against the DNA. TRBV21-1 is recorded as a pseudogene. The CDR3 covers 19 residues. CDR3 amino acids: CASSKAHRTPILAYNEQFF. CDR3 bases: TGTGCCAGCAGCAAAGCCCACAGGACCCCCATACTAGCGTACAATGAGCAGTTCTTC.

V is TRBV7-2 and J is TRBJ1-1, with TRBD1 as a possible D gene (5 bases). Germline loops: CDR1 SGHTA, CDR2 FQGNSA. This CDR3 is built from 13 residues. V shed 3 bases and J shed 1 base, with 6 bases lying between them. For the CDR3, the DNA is TGTGCCAGCAGCTTGACAGAGAACACTGAAGCTTTCTTT. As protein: CASSLTENTEAFF.

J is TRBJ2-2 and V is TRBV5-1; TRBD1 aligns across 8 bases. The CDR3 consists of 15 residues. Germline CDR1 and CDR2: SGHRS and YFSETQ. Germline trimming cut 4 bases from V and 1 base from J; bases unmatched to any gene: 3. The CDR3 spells CASSPTGVNTGELFF. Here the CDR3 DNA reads TGCGCCAGCAGCCCGACAGGGGTGAACACCGGGGAGCTGTTTTTT.

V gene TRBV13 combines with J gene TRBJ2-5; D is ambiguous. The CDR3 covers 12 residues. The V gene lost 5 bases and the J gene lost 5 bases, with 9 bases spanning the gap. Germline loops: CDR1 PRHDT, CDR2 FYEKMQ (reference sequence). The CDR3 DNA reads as TGTGCCAGCAGCGCAGAGGATGAGACCCAGTACTTC. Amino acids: CASSAEDETQYF.

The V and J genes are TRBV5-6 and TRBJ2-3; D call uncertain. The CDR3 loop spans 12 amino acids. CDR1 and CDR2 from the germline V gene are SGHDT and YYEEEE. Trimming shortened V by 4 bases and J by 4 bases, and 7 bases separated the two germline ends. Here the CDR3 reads CASSGLADTQYF. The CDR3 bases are TGTGCCAGCAGCGGTTTAGCAGATACGCAGTATTTT.

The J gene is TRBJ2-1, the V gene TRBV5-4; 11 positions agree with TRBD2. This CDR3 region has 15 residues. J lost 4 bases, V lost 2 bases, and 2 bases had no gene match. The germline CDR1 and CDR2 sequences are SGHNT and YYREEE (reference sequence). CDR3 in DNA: TGTGCCAGCAGCTTTAGCGGGGGGGTATACAATGAGCAGTTCTTC. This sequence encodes CASSFSGGVYNEQFF. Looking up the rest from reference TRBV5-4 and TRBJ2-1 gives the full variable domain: ETGVTQSPTHLIKTRGQQVTLRCSSQSGHNTVSWYQQALGQGPQFIFQYYREEENGRGNFPPRFSGLQFPNYSSELNVNALELDDSALYLCASSFSGGVYNEQFFGPGTRLTVL.

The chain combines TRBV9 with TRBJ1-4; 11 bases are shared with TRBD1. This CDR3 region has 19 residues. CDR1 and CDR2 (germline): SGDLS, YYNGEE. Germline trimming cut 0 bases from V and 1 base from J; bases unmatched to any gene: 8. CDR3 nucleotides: TGTGCCAGCAGCGTAGGTGGAGGGACAGGGGGTAAAACTAATGAAAAACTGTTTTTT. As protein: CASSVGGGTGGKTNEKLFF.

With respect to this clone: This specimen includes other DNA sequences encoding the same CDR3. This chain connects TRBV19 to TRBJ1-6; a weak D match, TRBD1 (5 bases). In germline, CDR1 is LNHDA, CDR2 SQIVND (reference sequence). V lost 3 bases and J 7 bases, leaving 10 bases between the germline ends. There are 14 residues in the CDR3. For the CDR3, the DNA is TGTGCCAGTAGTATCGACAGAGGAAATTCACCCCTCCACTTT. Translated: CASSIDRGNSPLHF.

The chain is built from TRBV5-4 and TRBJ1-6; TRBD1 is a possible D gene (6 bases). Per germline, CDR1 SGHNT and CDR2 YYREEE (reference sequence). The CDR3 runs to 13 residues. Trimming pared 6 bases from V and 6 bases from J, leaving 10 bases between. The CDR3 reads CASNLRGNSPLHF. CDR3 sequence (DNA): TGTGCCAGCAACCTCAGGGGTAATTCACCCCTCCACTTT.

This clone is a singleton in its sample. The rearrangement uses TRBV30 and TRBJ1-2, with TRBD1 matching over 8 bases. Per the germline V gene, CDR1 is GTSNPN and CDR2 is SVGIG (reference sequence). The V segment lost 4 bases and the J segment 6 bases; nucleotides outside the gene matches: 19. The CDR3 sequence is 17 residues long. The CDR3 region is CAWKLFRGHGVLNGYTF. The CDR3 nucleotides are TGTGCCTGGAAGTTATTCAGGGGGCATGGAGTCCTTAATGGCTACACCTTC.

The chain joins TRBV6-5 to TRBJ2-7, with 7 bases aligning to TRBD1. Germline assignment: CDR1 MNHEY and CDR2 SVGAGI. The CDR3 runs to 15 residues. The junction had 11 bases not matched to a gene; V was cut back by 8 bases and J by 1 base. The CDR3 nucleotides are TGTGCCAGCGCCCAAGAGGCAGGGGGATCCTACGAGCAGTACTTC. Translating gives CASAQEAGGSYEQYF.

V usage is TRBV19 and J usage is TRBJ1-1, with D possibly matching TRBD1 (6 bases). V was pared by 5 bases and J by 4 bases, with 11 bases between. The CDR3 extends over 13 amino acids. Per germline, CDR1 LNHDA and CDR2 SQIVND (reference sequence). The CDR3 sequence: CASSWSGVTEAFF. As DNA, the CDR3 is TGTGCCAGTAGTTGGTCAGGGGTCACTGAAGCTTTCTTT.

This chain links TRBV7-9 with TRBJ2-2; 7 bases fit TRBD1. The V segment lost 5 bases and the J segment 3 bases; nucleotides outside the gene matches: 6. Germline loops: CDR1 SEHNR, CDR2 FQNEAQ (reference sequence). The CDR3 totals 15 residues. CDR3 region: CASSPGQGDTGELFF. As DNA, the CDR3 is TGTGCCAGCAGCCCCGGGCAGGGGGACACCGGGGAGCTGTTTTTT.

CDR3 sequence reads: CSVGGGGARETQYF. As DNA, the CDR3 is TGCAGCGTTGGCGGGGGCGGGGCCCGAGAGACCCAGTACTTC. V is TRBV29-1 and J is TRBJ2-5, with D possibly matching TRBD2 (7 bases). The CDR3 contains 14 residues. Germline CDR1 is SQVTM and CDR2 is ANQGSEA. V was trimmed by 4 bases and J by 4 bases, leaving 16 bases between them. The full variable domain, its missing parts supplied by reference TRBV29-1 and TRBJ2-5, is SAVISQKPSRDICQRGTSLTIQCQVDSQVTMMFWYRQQPGQSLTLIATANQGSEATYESGFVIDKFPISRPNLTFSTLTVSNMSPEDSSIYLCSVGGGGARETQYFGPGTRLLVL.

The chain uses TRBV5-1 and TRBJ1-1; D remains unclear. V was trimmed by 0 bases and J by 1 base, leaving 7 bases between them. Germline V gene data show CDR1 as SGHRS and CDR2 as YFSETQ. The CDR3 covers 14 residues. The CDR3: CASSLGPQNTEAFF. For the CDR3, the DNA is TGCGCCAGCAGCTTGGGCCCACAGAACACTGAAGCTTTCTTT.

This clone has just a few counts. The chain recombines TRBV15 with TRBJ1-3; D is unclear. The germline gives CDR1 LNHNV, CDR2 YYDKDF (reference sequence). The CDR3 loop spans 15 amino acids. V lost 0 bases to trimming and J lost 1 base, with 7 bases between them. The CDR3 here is CATSRDRESGNTIYF. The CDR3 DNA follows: TGTGCCACCAGCAGAGATCGGGAATCTGGAAACACCATATATTTT. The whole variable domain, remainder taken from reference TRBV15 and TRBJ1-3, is DAMVIQNPRYQVTQFGKPVTLSCSQTLNHNVMYWYQQKSSQAPKLLFHYYDKDFNNEADTPDNFQSRRPNTSFCFLDIRSPGLGDTAMYLCATSRDRESGNTIYFGEGSWLTVV.

The CDR3 nucleotides are TGTGCCAGCAGCACTAGCGGGGGGCCGTACAATGAGCAGTTCTTC. Its protein is CASSTSGGPYNEQFF. The rearrangement uses TRBV7-7 and TRBJ2-1; TRBD2 matches 12 bases. Looked up from germline, CDR1 is SSHAT and CDR2 is FNYEAQ (reference sequence). The CDR3 is 15 residues long. V was clipped by 5 bases and J by 4 bases; unmatched bases: 3. The whole variable domain, filled in from reference TRBV7-7 and TRBJ2-1, reads GAGVSQSPRYKVTKRGQDVTLRCDPISSHATLYWYQQALGQGPEFLTYFNYEAQPDKSGLPSDRFSAERPEGSISTLTIQRTEQRDSAMYRCASSTSGGPYNEQFFGPGTRLTVL.

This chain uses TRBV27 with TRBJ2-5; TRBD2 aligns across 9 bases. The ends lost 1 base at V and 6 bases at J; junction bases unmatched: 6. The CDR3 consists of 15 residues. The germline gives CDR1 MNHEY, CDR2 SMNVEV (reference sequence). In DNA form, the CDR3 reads TGTGCCAGCAGTTTATTCGCGGGGGGGAGTAAGACCCAGTACTTC. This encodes CASSLFAGGSKTQYF.

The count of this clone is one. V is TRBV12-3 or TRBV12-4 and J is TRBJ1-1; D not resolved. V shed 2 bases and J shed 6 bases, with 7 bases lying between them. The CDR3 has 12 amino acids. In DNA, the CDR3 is TGTGCCAGCAGTTTAAGGGAGGCTGAAGCTTTCTTT. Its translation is CASSLREAEAFF.